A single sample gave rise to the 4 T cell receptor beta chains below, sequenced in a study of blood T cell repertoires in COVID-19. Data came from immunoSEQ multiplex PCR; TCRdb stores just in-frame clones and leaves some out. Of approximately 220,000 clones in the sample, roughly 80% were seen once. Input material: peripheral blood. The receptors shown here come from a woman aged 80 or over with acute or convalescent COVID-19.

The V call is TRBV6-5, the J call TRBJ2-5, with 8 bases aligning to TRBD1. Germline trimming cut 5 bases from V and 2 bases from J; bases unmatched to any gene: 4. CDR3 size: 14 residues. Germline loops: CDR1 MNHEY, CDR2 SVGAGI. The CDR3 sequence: CASSLGQVQETQYF. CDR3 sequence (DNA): TGTGCCAGCAGTCTGGGACAGGTTCAAGAGACCCAGTACTTC.

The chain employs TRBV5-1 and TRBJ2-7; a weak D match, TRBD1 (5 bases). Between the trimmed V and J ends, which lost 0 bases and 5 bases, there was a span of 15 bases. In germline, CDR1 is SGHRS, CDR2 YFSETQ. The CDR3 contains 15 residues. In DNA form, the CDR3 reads TGCGCCAGCAGCTTGGGGGGCAGGGAAGGCCACGAGCAGTACTTC. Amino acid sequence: CASSLGGREGHEQYF. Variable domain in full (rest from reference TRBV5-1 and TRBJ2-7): KAGVTQTPRYLIKTRGQQVTLSCSPISGHRSVSWYQQTPGQGLQFLFEYFSETQRNKGNFPGRFSGRQFSNSRSEMNVSTLELGDSALYLCASSLGGREGHEQYFGPGTRLTVT.

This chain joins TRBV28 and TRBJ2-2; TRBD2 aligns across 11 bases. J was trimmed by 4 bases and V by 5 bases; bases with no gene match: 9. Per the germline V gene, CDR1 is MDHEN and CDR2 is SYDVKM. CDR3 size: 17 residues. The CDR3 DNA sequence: TGTGCCAGCAGTCCCCTGACTAGCGGGGCCTCCACCGGGGAGCTGTTTTTT. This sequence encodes CASSPLTSGASTGELFF.

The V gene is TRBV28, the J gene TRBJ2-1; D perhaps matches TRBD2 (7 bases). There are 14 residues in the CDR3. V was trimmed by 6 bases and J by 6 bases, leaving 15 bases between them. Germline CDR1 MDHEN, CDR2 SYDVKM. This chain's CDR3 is CASRGGAEGNEQFF. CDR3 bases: TGTGCCAGCAGAGGGGGGGCCGAGGGCAATGAGCAGTTCTTC.